The clone carrying this T cell receptor beta chain was detected only once. Generated by immunoSEQ multiplex PCR, the TCRdb table keeps only in-frame clones and is missing some. The profile shows around 50,000 clones, roughly nine tenths of them singletons. This entry comes from a study of technical replicates of blood from several donors. The length of the CDR3 is 19 residues. In germline, CDR1 is SGHRS, CDR2 YFSETQ. The V segment lost 0 bases and the J segment 1 base; nucleotides outside the gene matches: 9. V gene TRBV5-1 combines with J gene TRBJ2-2; TRBD1 matches at 10 bases. The sequence derives from a human donor in good health. Some clones in this sample may be carry-over from other donors' samples. Sequencing was performed on PBMCs. Here the CDR3 DNA reads TGCGCCAGCAGCTTGGGGGGACAGGGGCCACTAAGGAACACCGGGGAGCTGTTTTTT. Translating it yields CASSLGGQGPLRNTGELFF.